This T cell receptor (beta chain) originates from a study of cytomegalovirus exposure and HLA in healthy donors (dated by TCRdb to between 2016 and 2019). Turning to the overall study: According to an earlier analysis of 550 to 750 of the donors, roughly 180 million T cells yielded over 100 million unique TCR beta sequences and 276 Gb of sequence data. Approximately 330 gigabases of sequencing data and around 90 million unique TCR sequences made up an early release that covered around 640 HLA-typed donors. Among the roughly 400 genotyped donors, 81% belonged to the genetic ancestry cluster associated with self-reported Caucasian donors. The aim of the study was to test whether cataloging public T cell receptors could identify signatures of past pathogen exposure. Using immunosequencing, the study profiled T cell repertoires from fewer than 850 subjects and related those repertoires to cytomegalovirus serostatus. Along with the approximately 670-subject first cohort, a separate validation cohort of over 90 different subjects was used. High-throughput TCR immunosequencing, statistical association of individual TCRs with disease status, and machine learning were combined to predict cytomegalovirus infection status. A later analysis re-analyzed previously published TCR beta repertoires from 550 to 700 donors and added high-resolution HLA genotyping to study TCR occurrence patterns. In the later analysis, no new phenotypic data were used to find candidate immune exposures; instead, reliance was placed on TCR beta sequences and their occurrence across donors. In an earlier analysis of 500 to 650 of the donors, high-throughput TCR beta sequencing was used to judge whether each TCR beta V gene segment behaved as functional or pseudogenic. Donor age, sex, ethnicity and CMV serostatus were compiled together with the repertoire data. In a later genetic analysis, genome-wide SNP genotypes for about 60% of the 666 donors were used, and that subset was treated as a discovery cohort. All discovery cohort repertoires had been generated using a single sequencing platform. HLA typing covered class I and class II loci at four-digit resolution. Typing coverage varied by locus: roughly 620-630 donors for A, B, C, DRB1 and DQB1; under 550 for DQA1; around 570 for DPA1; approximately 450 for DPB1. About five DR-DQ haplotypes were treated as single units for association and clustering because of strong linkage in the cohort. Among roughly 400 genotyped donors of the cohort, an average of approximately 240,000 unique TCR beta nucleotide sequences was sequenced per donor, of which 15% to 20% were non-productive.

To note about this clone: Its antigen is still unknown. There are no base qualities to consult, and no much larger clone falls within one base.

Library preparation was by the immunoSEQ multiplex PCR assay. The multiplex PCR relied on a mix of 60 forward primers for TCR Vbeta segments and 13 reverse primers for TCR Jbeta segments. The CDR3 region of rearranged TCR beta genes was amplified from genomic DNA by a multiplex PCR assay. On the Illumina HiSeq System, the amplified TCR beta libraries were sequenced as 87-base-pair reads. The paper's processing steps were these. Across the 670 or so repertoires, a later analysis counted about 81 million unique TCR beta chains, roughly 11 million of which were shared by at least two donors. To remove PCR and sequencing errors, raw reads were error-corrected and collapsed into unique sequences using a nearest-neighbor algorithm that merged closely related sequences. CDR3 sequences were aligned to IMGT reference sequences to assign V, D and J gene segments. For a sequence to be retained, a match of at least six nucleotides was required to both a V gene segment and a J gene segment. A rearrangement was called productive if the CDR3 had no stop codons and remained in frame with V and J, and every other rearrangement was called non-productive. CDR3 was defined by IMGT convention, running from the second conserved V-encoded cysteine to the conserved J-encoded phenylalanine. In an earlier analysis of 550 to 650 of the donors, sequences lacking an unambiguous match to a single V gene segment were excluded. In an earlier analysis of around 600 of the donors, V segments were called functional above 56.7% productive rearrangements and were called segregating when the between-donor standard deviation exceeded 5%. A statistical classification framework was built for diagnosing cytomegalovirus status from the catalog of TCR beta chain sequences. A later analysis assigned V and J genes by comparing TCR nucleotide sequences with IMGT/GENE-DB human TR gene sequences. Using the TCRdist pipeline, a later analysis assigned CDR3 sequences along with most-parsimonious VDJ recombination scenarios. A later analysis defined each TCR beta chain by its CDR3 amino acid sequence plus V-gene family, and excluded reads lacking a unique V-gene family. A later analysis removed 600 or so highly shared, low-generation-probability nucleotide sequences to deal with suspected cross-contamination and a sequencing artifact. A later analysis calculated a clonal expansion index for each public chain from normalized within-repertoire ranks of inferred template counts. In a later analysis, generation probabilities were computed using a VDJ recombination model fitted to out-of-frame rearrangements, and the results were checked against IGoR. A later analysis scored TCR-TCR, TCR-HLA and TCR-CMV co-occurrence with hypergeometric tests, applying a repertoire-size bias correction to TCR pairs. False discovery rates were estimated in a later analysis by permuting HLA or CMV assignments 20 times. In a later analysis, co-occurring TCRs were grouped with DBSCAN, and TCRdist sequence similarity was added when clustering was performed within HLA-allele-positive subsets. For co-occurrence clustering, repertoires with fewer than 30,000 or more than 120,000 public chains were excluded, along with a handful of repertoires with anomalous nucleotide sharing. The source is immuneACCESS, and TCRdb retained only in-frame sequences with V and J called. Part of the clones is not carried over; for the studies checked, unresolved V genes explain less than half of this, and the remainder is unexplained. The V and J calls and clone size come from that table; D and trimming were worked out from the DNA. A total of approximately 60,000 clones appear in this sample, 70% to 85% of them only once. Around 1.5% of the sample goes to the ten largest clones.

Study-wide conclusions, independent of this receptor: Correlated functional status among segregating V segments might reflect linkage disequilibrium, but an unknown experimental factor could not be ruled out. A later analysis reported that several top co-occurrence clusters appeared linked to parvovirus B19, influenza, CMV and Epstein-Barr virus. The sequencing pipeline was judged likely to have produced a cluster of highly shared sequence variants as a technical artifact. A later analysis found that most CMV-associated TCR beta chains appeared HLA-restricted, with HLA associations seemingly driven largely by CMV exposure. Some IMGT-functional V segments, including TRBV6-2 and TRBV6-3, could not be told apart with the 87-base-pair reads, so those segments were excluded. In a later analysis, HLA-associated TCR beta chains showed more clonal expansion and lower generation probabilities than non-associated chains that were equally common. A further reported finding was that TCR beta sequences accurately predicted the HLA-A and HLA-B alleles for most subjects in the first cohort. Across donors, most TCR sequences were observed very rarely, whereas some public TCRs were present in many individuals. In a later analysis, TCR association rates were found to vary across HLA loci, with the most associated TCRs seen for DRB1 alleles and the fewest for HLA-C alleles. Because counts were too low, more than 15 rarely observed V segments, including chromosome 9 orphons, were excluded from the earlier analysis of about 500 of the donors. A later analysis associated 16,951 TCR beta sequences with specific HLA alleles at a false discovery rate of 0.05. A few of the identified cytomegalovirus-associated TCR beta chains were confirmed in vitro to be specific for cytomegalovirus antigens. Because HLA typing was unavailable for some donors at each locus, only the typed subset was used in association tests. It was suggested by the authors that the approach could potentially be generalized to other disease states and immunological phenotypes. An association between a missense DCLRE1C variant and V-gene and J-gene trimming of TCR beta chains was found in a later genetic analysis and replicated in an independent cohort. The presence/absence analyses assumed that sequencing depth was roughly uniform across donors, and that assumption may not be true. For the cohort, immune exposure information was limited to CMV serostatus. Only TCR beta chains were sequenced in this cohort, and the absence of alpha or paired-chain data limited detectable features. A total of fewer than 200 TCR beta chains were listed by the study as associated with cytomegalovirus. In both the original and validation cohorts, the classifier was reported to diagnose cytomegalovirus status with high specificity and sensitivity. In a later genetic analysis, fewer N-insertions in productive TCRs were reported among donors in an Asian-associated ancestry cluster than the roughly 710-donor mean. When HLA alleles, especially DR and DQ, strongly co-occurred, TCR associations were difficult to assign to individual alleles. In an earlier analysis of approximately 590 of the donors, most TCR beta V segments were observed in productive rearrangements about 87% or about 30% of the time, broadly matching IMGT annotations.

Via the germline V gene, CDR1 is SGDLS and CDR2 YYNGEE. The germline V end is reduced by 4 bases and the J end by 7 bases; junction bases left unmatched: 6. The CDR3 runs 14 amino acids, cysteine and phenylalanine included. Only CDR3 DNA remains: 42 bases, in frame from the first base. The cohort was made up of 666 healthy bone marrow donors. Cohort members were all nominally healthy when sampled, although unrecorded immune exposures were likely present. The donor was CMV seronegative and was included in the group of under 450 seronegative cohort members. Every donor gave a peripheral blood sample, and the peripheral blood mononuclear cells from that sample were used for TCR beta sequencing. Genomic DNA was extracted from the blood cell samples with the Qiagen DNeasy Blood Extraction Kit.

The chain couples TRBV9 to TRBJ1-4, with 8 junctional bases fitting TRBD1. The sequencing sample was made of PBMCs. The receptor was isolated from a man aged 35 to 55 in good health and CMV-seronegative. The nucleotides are TGTGCCAGCAGCCCGGACAGGGATCGTGAAAAACTGTTTTTT. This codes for CASSPDRDREKLFF. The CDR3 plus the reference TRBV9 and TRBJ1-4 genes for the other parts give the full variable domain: DSGVTQTPKHLITATGQRVTLRCSPRSGDLSVYWYQQSLDQGLQFLIQYYNGEERAKGNILERFSAQQFPDLHSELNLSSLELGDSALYFCASSPDRDREKLFFGSGTQLSVL.